Below, 22 T cell receptor beta chains from the same sample are listed, as sequenced in a study of molecular identifiers for immune sequencing clone quantification. From the PCR reads, TCRdb called clonotypes with MiXCR, one entry per CDR3 protein. The sample includes about 510,000 distinct CDR3 sequences, about a fifth of them seen just once. Sequences were obtained from naive CD8+ T cells from blood, with Jurkat cell RNA spiked in. As to subset: FACS-sorted CD8+CD4-CCR7+CD45RA+ naive T cells. The receptors were gathered from a human donor in good health. Some libraries in this study had Jurkat cell RNA spiked in.

A remark on this clonotype: This may come from a read error, since a much larger clone is one base off. The V and J genes are TRBV7-6 and TRBJ1-4, with no clear D. V was clipped by 5 bases and J by 7 bases, with 17 bases between them. The CDR3 has 15 residues. Germline CDR1 is SGHVS and CDR2 is FNYEAQ. The CDR3, as DNA: TGTGCCAGCAGCAAGAACCGGGAACTTAGTGAAAAACTGTTTTTT. Translating gives CASSKNRELSEKLFF.

V is TRBV19 and J is TRBJ1-6; 11 nucleotides agree with TRBD1. Germline values: CDR1 LNHDA, CDR2 SQIVND (reference sequence). With 6 bases clipped from V and 3 bases from J, the junction kept 7 bases outside the gene matches. The CDR3 has 17 amino acids. The CDR3 here is CASRPGQGALYNSPLHF. The CDR3 nucleotides read TGTGCCAGTAGACCCGGACAGGGGGCTCTCTATAATTCACCCCTCCACTTT. The whole variable domain, remainder taken from reference TRBV19 and TRBJ1-6, is DGGITQSPKYLFRKEGQNVTLSCEQNLNHDAMYWYRQDPGQGLRLIYYSQIVNDFQKGDIAEGYSVSREKKESFPLTVTSAQKNPTAFYLCASRPGQGALYNSPLHFGNGTRLTVT.

The chain is built from TRBV28 and TRBJ2-1, with D possibly matching TRBD2 (6 bases). Germline V gene sequence: CDR1 MDHEN, CDR2 SYDVKM. This CDR3 is 12 amino acids long. The V and J ends lost 8 bases and 8 bases respectively, with 13 bases between them. The DNA of the CDR3 is TGTGCCAGCCGGGACTTGTCGCATGAGCAGTTCTTC. It yields the protein CASRDLSHEQFF.

Comment on this clonotype: Just one base apart from a much larger clone, this may be a read error. The chain employs TRBV6-5 and TRBJ1-1, with a possible D match to TRBD1 (5 bases). The V gene's germline CDR1 is MNHEY and CDR2 SVGAGI. This CDR3 is built from 15 residues. DNA for the CDR3: TGTGCCAGCAGTTACTCCATGGGGCAGAACACTGAAGCTCTCTTT. Encoded protein: CASSYSMGQNTEALF.

This clonotype has more than one count but fewer than ten. The chain carries TRBV27 and TRBJ2-1; D is uncertain. CDR3 length equals 11 residues. Trimming took 6 bases from V and 4 from J, leaving 4 bases between them. In germline, CDR1 is MNHEY, CDR2 SMNVEV (reference sequence). The CDR3 DNA is TGTGCCAGCAGGAAGTACAATGAGCAGTTCTTC. Translation: CASRKYNEQFF.

This clonotype showed up many times. The V call is TRBV12-3 or TRBV12-4, the J call TRBJ2-7; a weak D match, TRBD1 (6 bases). CDR3 length: 13 residues. Trimming shortened V by 4 bases and J by 3 bases, and 10 bases separated the two germline ends. This CDR3 is CASSSTGFYEQYF. In DNA, the CDR3 is TGTGCCAGCAGTTCTACAGGGTTCTACGAGCAGTACTTC.

V gene TRBV19 combines with J gene TRBJ1-2; D gene uncertain. Germline V gene data show CDR1 as LNHDA and CDR2 as SQIVND (reference sequence). V lost 6 bases and J lost 4, with 9 bases in between. CDR3 length equals 12 residues. This chain's CDR3 is CASSNSIYGYTF. DNA of the CDR3: TGTGCCAGTAGCAACAGTATCTATGGCTACACCTTC.

This clonotype was seen a few times. The rearrangement uses TRBV4-1 and TRBJ1-5; tentative D call: TRBD1 (5 bases). Germline V gene sequence: CDR1 MGHRA, CDR2 YSYEKL. V lost 1 base, J lost 2 bases, and 9 bases lay in between. CDR3 length equals 15 residues. The DNA for the CDR3 is TGCGCCAGCAGCCAAGTGGGGGACGGCAATCAGCCCCAGCATTTT. Its protein is CASSQVGDGNQPQHF.

This clonotype was seen a single time. The junction departs from the called germline gene at one end, perhaps through a read error. The V and J genes are TRBV24-1 and TRBJ2-5; tentative D call: TRBD2 (6 bases). Germline V gene sequence: CDR1 KGHDR, CDR2 SFDVKD. The CDR3 consists of 16 residues. CDR3 in DNA: TGTGCCACCAGTGATGTGACGCGGGACCCCTTTGAGACCCAGAACTTC. Translated: CATSDVTRDPFETQNF.

There are many counts of this clonotype. The gene calls are TRBV7-9 and TRBJ2-3; possible D gene TRBD1, 6 bases. The CDR3 has 16 residues. Germline CDR1 and CDR2: SEHNR and FQNEAQ (reference sequence). Trimming shortened V by 3 bases and J by 0 bases, and 13 bases separated the two germline ends. The DNA of the CDR3 is TGTGCCAGCAGCTTGGGGACAACCTCTAGCACAGATACGCAGTATTTT. Amino acid sequence: CASSLGTTSSTDTQYF.

At least ten counts were recorded for this clonotype. This chain uses TRBV20-1 with TRBJ1-1; 7 bases line up with TRBD1. CDR1 is DFQATT, CDR2 SNEGSKA, per germline (reference sequence). V trimming: 6 bases; J trimming: 1 base; junction bases outside the gene matches: 8. The CDR3 extends over 14 amino acids. CDR3 protein: CSATGVQQNTEAFF. The CDR3 nucleotides read TGCAGTGCCACAGGGGTCCAACAGAACACTGAAGCTTTCTTT.

The count of this clonotype is one. A much larger clonotype is one base distant, so this may be a read error. The V call is TRBV7-9, the J call TRBJ1-1; D remains unclear. V lost 8 bases, J lost 1 base, and 14 bases lay in between. The CDR3 contains 14 residues. Germline assignment: CDR1 SEHNR and CDR2 FQNEAQ (reference sequence). CDR3 sequence (DNA): TGTGCCAGCGGTAGAGGGCTGAAGAACACTGAAGCTTTCTTT. Protein: CASGRGLKNTEAFF.

The V gene is TRBV12-3 or TRBV12-4, the J gene TRBJ1-1, with 7 nucleotides matching TRBD1. CDR3 length equals 14 residues. With 6 bases clipped from V and 3 bases from J, the junction kept 7 bases outside the gene matches. Here the CDR3 reads CASSPQGPHTEAFF. CDR3 nucleotide sequence: TGTGCCAGCAGCCCACAGGGGCCTCACACTGAAGCTTTCTTT.

This clonotype was detected many times. This chain links TRBV27 with TRBJ1-5, with D perhaps TRBD1 (5 bases). The V end was cut by 1 base, the J end by 5 bases, with 15 bases between. CDR1 and CDR2 from the germline V gene are MNHEY and SMNVEV (reference sequence). This CDR3 is built from 16 residues. The CDR3 region has the DNA TGTGCCAGCAGTTTATTCGGGGCTCGGGTTGATCAGCCCCAGCATTTT. Translating it yields CASSLFGARVDQPQHF.

V and J are TRBV4-3 and TRBJ1-6; 8 nucleotides match TRBD1. The CDR3 is 17 residues long. After removal of 0 bases from V and 6 bases from J, the junction contained 7 bases not matched to a gene. In germline, CDR1 is LGHNA, CDR2 YSLEER. The CDR3 DNA is TGCGCCAGCAGCCAAGAAGTTCGGACAGGGCCTAATTCACCCCTCCACTTT. Translation: CASSQEVRTGPNSPLHF.

This clonotype was counted ten times or more. The V call is TRBV28, the J call TRBJ1-5; 7 bases agree with TRBD1. Germline V gene data show CDR1 as MDHEN and CDR2 as SYDVKM. The junction had 13 bases not matched to a gene; V was cut back by 2 bases and J by 9 bases. CDR3 size: 16 residues. The DNA of the CDR3 is TGTGCCAGCAGTTTAAAGACAGGGACACTTCGTCGGCCCCAGCATTTT. It is translated as CASSLKTGTLRRPQHF.

This clonotype was seen only a few times. This sequence joins TRBV27 and TRBJ2-2; 12 bases align to TRBD2. Germline trimming cut 3 bases from V and 4 bases from J; bases unmatched to any gene: 6. This CDR3 is built from 17 residues. Germline-derived CDR1 and CDR2 are MNHEY and SMNVEV (reference sequence). The CDR3 nucleotides are TGTGCCAGCAGTTTCCCAGTACTAGCGGGGGGCACCGGGGAGCTGTTTTTT. Protein product: CASSFPVLAGGTGELFF.

This clonotype was counted many times. The V call is TRBV5-1, the J call TRBJ2-7; the match to TRBD1 covers 7 bases. CDR3 length: 15 amino acids. V was clipped by 4 bases and J by 3 bases; unmatched bases: 10. The germline gives CDR1 SGHRS, CDR2 YFSETQ. CDR3 nucleotides: TGCGCCAGCAGCCCGTCGGACAGGACGGACTACGAGCAGTACTTC. It encodes CASSPSDRTDYEQYF.

This clonotype was found a few times. V and J are TRBV15 and TRBJ1-5, with D unresolved. Trimming pared 0 bases from V and 3 bases from J, leaving 9 bases between. The CDR3 contains 15 residues. The V gene's germline CDR1 is LNHNV and CDR2 YYDKDF (reference sequence). The CDR3 loop is CATSRDRLSNQPQHF. The CDR3 coding sequence is TGTGCCACCAGCAGAGATCGGCTCTCCAATCAGCCCCAGCATTTT.

The CDR3 is CASREGARETQYF. The CDR3 nucleotides are TGTGCCAGCAGGGAGGGGGCTCGAGAGACCCAGTACTTC. The chain combines TRBV11-2 with TRBJ2-5, with D maybe TRBD1 (7 bases). V lost 6 bases, J lost 4 bases, and 12 bases lay in between. This CDR3 spans 13 amino acids. Per germline, CDR1 SGHAT and CDR2 FQNNGV.

This clonotype was detected ten times or more. The chain uses TRBV28 and TRBJ2-7, with D possibly being TRBD2 (5 bases). V was shortened by 3 bases and J by 1 base, with 13 bases between the two germline ends. Looked up from germline, CDR1 is MDHEN and CDR2 is SYDVKM. The CDR3 has 15 amino acids. CDR3 sequence: CASSFTGLSSYEQYF. For the CDR3, the DNA is TGTGCCAGCAGTTTTACGGGATTGTCATCCTACGAGCAGTACTTC.

The table lists this clonotype with a few counts. J is TRBJ2-1 and V is TRBV4-3, with TRBD2 matching over 8 bases. The CDR3 is 16 amino acids. Germline CDR1 LGHNA, CDR2 YSLEER. V shed 4 bases and J 1 base; nucleotides not matched to a gene: 6. CDR3 DNA: TGCGCCAGCAGCCGAGGAGCGGGGGTATCCTACAATGAGCAGTTCTTC. Protein: CASSRGAGVSYNEQFF.